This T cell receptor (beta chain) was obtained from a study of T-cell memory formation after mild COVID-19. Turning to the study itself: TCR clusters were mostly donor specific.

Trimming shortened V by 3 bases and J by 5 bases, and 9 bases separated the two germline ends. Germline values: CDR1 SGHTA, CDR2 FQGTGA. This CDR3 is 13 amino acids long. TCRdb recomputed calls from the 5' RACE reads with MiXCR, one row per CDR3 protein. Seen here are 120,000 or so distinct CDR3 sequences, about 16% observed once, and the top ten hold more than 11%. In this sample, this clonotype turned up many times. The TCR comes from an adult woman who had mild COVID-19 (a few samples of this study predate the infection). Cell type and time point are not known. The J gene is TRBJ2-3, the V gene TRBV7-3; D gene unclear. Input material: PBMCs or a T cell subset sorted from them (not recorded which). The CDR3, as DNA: TGTGCCAGCAGCTTCTACCCCGGAGATACGCAGTATTTT. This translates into CASSFYPGDTQYF.